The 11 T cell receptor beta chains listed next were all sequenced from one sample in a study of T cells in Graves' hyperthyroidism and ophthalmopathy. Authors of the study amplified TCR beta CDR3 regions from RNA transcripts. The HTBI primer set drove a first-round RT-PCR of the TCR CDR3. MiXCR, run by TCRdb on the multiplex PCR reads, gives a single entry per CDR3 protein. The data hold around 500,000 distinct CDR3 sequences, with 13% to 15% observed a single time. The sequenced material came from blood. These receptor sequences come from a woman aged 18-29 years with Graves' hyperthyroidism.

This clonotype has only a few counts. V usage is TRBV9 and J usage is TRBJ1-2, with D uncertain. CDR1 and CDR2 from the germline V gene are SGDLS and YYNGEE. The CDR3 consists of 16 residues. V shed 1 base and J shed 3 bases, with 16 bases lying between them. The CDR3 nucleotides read TGTGCCAGCAGCGTACTGGCCGGGCAGTATCACTATGGCTACACCTTC. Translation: CASSVLAGQYHYGYTF. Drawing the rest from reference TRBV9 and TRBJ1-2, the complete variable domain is DSGVTQTPKHLITATGQRVTLRCSPRSGDLSVYWYQQSLDQGLQFLIQYYNGEERAKGNILERFSAQQFPDLHSELNLSSLELGDSALYFCASSVLAGQYHYGYTFGSGTRLTVV.

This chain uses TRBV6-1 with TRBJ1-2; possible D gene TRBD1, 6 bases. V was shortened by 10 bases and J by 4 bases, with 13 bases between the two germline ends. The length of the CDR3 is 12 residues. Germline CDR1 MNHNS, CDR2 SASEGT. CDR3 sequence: CAIRRGAYGYTF. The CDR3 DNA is TGTGCCATAAGGCGGGGGGCCTATGGCTACACCTTC.

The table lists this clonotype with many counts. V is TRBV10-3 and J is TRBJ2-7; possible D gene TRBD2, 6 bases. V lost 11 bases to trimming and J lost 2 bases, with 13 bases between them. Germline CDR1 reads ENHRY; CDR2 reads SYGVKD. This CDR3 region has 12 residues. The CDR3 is CAVAGITYEQYF. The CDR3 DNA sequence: TGTGCCGTTGCGGGGATTACCTACGAGCAGTACTTC.

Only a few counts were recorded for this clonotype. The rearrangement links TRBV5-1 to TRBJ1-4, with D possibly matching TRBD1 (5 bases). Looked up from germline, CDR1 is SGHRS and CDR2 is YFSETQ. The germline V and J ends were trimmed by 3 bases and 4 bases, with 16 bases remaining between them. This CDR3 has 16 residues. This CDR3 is CASSYRDSSYNEKLFF. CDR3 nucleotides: TGCGCCAGCAGCTACCGGGACTCGAGTTATAATGAAAAACTGTTTTTT.

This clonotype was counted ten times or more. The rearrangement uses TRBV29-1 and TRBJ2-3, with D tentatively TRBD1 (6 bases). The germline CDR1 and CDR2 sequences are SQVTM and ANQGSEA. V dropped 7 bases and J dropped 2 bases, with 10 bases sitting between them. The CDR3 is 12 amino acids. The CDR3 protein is CSGQADTDTQYF. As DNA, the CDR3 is TGCAGCGGACAGGCCGACACAGATACGCAGTATTTT.

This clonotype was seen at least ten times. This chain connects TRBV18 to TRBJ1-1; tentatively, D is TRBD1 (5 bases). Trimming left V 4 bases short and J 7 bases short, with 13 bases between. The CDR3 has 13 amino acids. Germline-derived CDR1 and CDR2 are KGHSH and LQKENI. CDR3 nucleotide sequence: TGTGCCAGCTCACTAACAGGCGCTAATGAAGCTTTCTTT. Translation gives CASSLTGANEAFF.

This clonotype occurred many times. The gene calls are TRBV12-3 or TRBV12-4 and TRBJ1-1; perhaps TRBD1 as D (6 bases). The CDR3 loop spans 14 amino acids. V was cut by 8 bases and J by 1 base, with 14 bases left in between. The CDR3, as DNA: TGTGCCAGCCTAACAGGGAATCAGAACACTGAAGCTTTCTTT. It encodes CASLTGNQNTEAFF.

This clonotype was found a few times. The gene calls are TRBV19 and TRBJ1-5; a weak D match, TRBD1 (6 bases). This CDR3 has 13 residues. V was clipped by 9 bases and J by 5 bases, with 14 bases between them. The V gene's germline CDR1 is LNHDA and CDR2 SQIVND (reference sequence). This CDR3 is CASTRGGYQPQHF. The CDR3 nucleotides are TGTGCCAGCACACGAGGGGGATATCAGCCCCAGCATTTT.

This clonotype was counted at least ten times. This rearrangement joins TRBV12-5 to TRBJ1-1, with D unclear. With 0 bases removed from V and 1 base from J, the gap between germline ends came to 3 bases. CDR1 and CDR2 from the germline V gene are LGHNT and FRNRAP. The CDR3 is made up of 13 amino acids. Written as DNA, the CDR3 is TGTGCTAGTGGTTTGGTACGGAACACTGAAGCTTTCTTT. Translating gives CASGLVRNTEAFF.

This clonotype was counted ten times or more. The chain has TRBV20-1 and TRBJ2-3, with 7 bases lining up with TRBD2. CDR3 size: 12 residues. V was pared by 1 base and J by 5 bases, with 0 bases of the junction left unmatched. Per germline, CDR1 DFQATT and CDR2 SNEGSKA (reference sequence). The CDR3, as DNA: TGCAGTGCTAGAGTAGCGGGAGATACGCAGTATTTT. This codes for CSARVAGDTQYF.

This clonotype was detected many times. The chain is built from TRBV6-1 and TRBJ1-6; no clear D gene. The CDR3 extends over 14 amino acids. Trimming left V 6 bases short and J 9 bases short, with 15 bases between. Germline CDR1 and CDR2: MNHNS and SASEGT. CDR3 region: CASSPKFSGSPLHF. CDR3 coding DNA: TGTGCCAGCAGCCCAAAGTTCTCTGGTTCACCCCTCCACTTT.